This TCR beta chain derives from a study of T cells in Graves' hyperthyroidism and ophthalmopathy. Study details: Peripheral blood was obtained at initial diagnosis, preceding any treatment.

A few counts support this clonotype. Its antigen is as yet unknown. CDR1 and CDR2 (germline): DFQATT, SNEGSKA (reference sequence). J was trimmed by 4 bases and V by 4 bases; bases with no gene match: 9. The CDR3 is 15 amino acids. RNA transcripts yielded amplified TCR beta CDR3 regions. Initially, a first-round RT-PCR of the TCR CDR3 employed the HTBI primer set. Each CDR3 protein is one row after TCRdb ran MiXCR on the multiplex PCR reads. The repertoire has about 200,000 distinct CDR3 sequences, around a sixth of them found once; the top ten carry 40% to 65%. The hyperthyroidism patients had all been newly diagnosed, and their disease duration was under 2 months. Their ages ranged from 18 to 65 years. The study's findings and limits: Ophthalmopathy stood apart from stable hyperthyroidism in a 13 V-J model.

Material for sequencing was blood. The receptor comes from a woman aged 50 to 60 with Graves' hyperthyroidism. The chain combines TRBV20-1 with TRBJ2-3; 9 bases line up with TRBD2. The chain's CDR3 is CSAISGRSGPDTQYF. For the CDR3, the DNA is TGCAGTGCTATTAGCGGGAGAAGCGGGCCAGATACGCAGTATTTT.